The source of this T cell receptor beta chain is a study of blood T cell repertoires in COVID-19 (TCRdb year 2020). With respect to the entire study: Collaborator samples came from the United States, Italy and Spain and covered acute and convalescent phases of COVID-19. Deeply sampled blood TCRbeta repertoires from subjects exposed to, actively infected with, or recovered from COVID-19 were included in the dataset. The repertoires were released in a freely available public database meant as a resource for research on the immune response to SARS-CoV-2. HLA class I and class II types, where available, came from metadata supplied by the sample provider rather than from assay-based typing. The prospective study material was composed of cDNA or gDNA derived from T cells, B-cell-depleted T cells, or PBMCs. Samples were obtained from the ongoing ImmuneRACE study (first 160 participants) and from about 1,300 subjects provided by 6 global collaborators. Sample metadata almost always included a de-identified subject ID, COVID-19 status, age in years and sex. Here is what the overall study found, with its caveats: How much clinical and demographic metadata was included differed by source and by participant, and the metadata was provided uncurated.

TCRbeta CDR3 regions were amplified from genomic DNA by means of the immunoSEQ Assay, a bias-controlled multiplex PCR. The study's processing was this. Nucleated cell counts per sample were estimated from amplification of reference gene primers within the assay. To quantify the absolute abundance of each unique TCRbeta CDR3 rearrangement, sequence reads were collapsed and filtered. Productive Simpson clonality was computed per sample as the square root of Simpson's diversity index over productive rearrangements. Here the immuneACCESS table is served through TCRdb, limited to in-frame sequences with V and J called. Missing clones are a known gap in these copies; in checked studies unresolved V genes cover under half, and the rest lacks a known reason. The DNA gave D and trimming, while V, J and clone size come from that table. The sample table lists more than 200,000 clones, roughly 80% of them with a count of one. Together, the top ten hold approximately 8% of the sample.

Remarks on this clone: The clone's antigen remains unknown. No base-level quality is on record; no much larger clone is a single base apart.

CDR3 length: 15 amino acids, cysteine to phenylalanine. Only CDR3 DNA is held: 45 bases, read in frame from base 1. Trimming accounts for 4 bases at V and 10 bases at J, while the number of junction bases matched to no gene is 13. The germline V gene yields KGHSH for CDR1 and LQKENI for CDR2. Whole blood was collected in K2EDTA tubes by collaborating institutions according to the institutions' own protocols. For TCRbeta analysis, collaborators shipped samples in one of three forms: frozen whole blood, isolated PBMCs, or DNA extracted from either of those sample types. This TCR was recovered from a woman of 80 years or more with acute or convalescent COVID-19. Sequences were obtained from peripheral blood. The rearrangement joined TRBV18 to TRBJ1-2; TRBD1 aligns with 9 central bases. For the CDR3, the sequence is CASSQAPGTGQYYTF. The nucleotides read TGTGCCAGCTCACAGGCCCCCGGGACAGGGCAATACTACACCTTC. Full variable domain (CDR3 extended with the reference TRBV18 and TRBJ1-2 proteins): NAGVMQNPRHLVRRRGQEARLRCSPMKGHSHVYWYRQLPEEGLKFMVYLQKENIIDESGMPKERFSAEFPKEGPSILRIQQVVRGDSAAYFCASSQAPGTGQYYTFGSGTRLTVV.